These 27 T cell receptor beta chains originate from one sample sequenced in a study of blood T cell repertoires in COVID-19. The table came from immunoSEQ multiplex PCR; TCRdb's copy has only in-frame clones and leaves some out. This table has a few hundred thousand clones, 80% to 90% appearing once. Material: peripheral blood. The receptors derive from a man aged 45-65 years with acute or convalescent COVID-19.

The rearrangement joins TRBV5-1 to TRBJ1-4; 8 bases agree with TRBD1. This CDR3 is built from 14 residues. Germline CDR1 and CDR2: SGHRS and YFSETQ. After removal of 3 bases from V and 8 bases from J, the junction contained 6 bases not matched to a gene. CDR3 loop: CASSSTGDEEKLFF. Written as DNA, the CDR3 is TGCGCCAGCAGCTCGACAGGGGACGAGGAAAAACTGTTTTTT.

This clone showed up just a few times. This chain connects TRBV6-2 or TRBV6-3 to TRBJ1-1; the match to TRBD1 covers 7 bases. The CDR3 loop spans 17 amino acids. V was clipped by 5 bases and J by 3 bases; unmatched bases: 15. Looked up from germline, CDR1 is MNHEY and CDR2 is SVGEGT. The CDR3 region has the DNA TGTGCCAGCAGTCCCCCTCCCTACAGGGGTACGTACACTGAAGCTTTCTTT. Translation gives CASSPPPYRGTYTEAFF.

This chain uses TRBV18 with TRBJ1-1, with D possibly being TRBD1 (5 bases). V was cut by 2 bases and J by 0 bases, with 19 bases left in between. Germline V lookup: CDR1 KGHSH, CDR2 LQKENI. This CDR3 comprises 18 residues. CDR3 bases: TGTGCCAGCTCACCAACGGGGGATCTGGGGACCTTGAACACTGAAGCTTTCTTT. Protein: CASSPTGDLGTLNTEAFF.

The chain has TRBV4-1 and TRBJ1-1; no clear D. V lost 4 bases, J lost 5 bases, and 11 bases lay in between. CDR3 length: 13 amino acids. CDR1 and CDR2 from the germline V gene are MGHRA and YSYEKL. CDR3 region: CASSPLGRTEAFF. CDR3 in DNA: TGCGCCAGCAGCCCTCTGGGGAGGACTGAAGCTTTCTTT.

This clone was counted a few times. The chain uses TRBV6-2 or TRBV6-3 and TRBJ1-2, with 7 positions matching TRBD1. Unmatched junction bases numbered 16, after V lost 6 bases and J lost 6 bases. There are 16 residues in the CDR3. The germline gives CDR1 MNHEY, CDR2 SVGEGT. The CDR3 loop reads CASSGLTGTVKDGYTF. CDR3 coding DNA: TGTGCCAGCAGCGGACTGACCGGGACAGTCAAGGATGGCTACACCTTC.

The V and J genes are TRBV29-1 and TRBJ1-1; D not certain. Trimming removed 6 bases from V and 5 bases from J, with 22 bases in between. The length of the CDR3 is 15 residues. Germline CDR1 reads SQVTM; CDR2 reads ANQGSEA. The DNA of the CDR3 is TGCAGCGTCCTGACCTCGGGGAGAACGAAGACTGAAGCTTTCTTT. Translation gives CSVLTSGRTKTEAFF.

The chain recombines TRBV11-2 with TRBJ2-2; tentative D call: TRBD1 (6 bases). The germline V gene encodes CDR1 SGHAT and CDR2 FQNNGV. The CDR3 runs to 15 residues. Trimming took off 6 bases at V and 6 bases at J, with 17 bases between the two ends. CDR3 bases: TGTGCCAGCAGGATGGGGGCAGGGCTAGCCGGGGAGCTGTTTTTT. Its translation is CASRMGAGLAGELFF.

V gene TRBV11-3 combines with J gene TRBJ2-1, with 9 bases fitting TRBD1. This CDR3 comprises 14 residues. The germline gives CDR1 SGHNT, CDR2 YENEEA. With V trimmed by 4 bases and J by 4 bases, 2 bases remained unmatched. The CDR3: CASSSGTGYNEQFF. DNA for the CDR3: TGTGCCAGCAGCTCCGGGACAGGGTACAATGAGCAGTTCTTC. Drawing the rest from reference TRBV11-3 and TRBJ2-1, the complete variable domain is EAGVVQSPRYKIIEKKQPVAFWCNPISGHNTLYWYLQNLGQGPELLIRYENEEAVDDSQLPKDRFSAERLKGVDSTLKIQPAELGDSAVYLCASSSGTGYNEQFFGPGTRLTVL.

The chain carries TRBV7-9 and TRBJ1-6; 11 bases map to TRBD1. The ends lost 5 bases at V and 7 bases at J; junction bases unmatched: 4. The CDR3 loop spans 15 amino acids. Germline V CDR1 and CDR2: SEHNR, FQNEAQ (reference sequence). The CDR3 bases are TGTGCCAGCAGCGCCGGGACAGGGGGAAATTCACCCCTCCACTTT. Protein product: CASSAGTGGNSPLHF. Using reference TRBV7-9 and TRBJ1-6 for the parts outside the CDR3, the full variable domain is DTGVSQNPRHKITKRGQNVTFRCDPISEHNRLYWYRQTLGQGPEFLTYFQNEAQLEKSRLLSDRFSAERPKGSFSTLEIQRTEQGDSAMYLCASSAGTGGNSPLHFGNGTRLTVT.

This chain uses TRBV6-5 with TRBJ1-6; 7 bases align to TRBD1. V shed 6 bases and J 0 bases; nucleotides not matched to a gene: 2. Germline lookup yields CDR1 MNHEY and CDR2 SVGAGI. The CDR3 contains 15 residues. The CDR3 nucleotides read TGTGCCAGCAGCGACAGGGTCTCCTATAATTCACCCCTCCACTTT. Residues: CASSDRVSYNSPLHF.

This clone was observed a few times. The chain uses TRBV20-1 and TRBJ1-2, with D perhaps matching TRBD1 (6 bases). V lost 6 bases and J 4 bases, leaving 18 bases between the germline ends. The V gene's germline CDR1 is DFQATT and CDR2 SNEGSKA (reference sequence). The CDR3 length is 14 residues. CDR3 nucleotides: TGCAGTGCAAGTGGGACACGACTGGGCTATGGCTACACCTTC. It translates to CSASGTRLGYGYTF.

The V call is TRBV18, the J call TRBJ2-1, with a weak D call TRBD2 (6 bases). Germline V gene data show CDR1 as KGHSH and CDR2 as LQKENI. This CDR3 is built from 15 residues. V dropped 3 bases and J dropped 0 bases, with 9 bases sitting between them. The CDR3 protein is CASSPRGFSYNEQFF. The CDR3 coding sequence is TGTGCCAGCTCACCCCGGGGGTTCTCCTACAATGAGCAGTTCTTC.

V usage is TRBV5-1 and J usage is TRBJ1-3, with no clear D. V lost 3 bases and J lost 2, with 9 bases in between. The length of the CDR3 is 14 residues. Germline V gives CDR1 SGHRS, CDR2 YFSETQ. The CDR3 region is CASSSHGAGNTIYF. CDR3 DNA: TGCGCCAGCAGCTCTCACGGGGCTGGAAACACCATATATTTT.

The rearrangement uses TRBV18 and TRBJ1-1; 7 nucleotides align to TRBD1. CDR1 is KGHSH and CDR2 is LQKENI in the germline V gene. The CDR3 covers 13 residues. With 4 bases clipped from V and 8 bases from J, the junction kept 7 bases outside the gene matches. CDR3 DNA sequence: TGTGCCAGCTCACAAGACAGGGCTTTGGAAGCTTTCTTT. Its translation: CASSQDRALEAFF.

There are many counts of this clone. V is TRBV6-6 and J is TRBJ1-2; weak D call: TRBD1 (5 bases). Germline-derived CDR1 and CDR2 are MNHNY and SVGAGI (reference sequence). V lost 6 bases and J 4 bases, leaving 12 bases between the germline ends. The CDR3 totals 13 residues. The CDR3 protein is CASRPQVLYGYTF. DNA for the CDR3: TGTGCCAGCAGACCACAGGTCCTCTATGGCTACACCTTC.

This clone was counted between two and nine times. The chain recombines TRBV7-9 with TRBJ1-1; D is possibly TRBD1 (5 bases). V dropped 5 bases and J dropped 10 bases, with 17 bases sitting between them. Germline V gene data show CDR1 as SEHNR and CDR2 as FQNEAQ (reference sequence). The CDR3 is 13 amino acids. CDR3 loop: CASSTLWAQGAFF. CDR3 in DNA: TGTGCCAGCAGCACCCTTTGGGCCCAGGGAGCTTTCTTT.

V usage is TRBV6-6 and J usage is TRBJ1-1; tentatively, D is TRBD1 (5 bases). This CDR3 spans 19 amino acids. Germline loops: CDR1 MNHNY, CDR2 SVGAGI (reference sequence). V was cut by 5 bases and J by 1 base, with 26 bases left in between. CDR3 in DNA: TGTGCCAGCAGTCCCCTACGGGGGAGGACGGAATCAAAGAACACTGAAGCTTTCTTT. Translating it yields CASSPLRGRTESKNTEAFF.

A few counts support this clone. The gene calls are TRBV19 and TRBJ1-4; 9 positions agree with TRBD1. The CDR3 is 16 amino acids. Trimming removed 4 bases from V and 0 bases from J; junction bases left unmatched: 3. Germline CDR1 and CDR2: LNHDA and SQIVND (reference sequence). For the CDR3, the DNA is TGTGCCAGTAGTAAGGGACAGGGAACAACTAATGAAAAACTGTTTTTT. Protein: CASSKGQGTTNEKLFF. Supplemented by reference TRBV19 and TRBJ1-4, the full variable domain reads DGGITQSPKYLFRKEGQNVTLSCEQNLNHDAMYWYRQDPGQGLRLIYYSQIVNDFQKGDIAEGYSVSREKKESFPLTVTSAQKNPTAFYLCASSKGQGTTNEKLFFGSGTQLSVL.

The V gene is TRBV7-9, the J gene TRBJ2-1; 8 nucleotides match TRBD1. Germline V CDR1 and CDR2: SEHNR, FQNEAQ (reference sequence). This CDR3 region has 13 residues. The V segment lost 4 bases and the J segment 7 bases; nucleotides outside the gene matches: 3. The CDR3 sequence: CASSSRDRNEQFF. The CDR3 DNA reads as TGTGCCAGCAGCTCCCGGGACAGGAATGAGCAGTTCTTC.

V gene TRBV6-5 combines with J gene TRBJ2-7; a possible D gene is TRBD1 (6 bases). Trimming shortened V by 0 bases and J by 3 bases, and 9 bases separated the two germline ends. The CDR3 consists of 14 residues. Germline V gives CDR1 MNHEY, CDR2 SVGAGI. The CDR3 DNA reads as TGTGCCAGCAGTTACTCCAGGACAGACTACGAGCAGTACTTC. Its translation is CASSYSRTDYEQYF.

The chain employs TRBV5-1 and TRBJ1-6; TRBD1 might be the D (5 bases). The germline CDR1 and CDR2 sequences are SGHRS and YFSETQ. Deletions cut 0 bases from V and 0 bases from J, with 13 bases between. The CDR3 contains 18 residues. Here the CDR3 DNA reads TGCGCCAGCAGCTTGGGTATGCAGGGTGGCTCCTATAATTCACCCCTCCACTTT. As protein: CASSLGMQGGSYNSPLHF.

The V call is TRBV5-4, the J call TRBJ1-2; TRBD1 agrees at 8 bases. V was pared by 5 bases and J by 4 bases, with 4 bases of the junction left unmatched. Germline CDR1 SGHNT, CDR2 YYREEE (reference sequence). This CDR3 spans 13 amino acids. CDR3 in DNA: TGTGCCAGCAGTCCGGACAGGGCCTATGGCTACACCTTC. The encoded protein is CASSPDRAYGYTF.

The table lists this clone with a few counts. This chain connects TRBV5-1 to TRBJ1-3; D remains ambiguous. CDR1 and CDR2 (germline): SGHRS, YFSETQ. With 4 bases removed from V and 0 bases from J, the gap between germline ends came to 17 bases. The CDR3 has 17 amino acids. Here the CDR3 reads CASSPSLSISSGNTIYF. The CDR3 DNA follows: TGCGCCAGCAGCCCTTCCCTCTCTATCTCCTCTGGAAACACCATATATTTT.

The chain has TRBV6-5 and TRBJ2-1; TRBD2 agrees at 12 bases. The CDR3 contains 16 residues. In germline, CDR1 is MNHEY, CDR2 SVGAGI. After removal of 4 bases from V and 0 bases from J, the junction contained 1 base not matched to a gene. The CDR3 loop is CASSSSGGASYNEQFF. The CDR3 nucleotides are TGTGCCAGCAGTTCTAGCGGGGGGGCCTCCTACAATGAGCAGTTCTTC.

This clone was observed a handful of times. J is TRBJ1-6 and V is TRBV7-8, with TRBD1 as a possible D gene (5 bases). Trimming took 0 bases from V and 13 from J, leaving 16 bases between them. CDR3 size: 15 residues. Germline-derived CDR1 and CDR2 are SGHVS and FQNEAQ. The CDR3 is CASSLAVSGISPLHF. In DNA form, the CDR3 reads TGTGCCAGCAGCTTAGCGGTTTCAGGGATCAGTCCCCTCCACTTT.

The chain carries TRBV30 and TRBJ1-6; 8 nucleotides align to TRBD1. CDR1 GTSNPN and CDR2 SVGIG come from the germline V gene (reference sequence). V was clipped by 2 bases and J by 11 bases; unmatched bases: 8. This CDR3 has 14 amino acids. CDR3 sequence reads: CAWSTRQGSAPLHF. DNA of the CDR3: TGTGCCTGGAGTACGAGACAGGGGTCGGCACCCCTCCACTTT.

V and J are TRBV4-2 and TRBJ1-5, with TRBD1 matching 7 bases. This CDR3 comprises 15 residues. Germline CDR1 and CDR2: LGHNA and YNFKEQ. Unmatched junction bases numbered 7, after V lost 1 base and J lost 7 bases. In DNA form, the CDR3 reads TGTGCCAGCAGCCAAGGGGTTCAGGGGGTCCAGCCCCAGCATTTT. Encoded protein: CASSQGVQGVQPQHF.